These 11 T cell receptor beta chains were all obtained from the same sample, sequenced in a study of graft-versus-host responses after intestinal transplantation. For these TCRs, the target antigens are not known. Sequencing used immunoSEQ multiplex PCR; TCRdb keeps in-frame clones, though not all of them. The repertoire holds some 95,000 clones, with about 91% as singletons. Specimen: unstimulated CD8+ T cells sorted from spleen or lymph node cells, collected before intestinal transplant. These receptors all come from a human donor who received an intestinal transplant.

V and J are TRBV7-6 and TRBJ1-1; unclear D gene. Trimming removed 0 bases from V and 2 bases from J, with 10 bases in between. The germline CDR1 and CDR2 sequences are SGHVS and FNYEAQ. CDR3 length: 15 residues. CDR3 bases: TGTGCCAGCAGCTTAGCGAAGGGAGAAAACACTGAAGCTTTCTTT. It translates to CASSLAKGENTEAFF.

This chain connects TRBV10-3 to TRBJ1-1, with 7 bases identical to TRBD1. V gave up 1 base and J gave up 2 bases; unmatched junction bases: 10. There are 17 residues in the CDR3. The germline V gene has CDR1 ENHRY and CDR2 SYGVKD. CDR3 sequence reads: CAISEFRQGGINTEAFF. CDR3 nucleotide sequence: TGTGCCATCAGTGAGTTCCGCCAGGGGGGAATCAACACTGAAGCTTTCTTT.

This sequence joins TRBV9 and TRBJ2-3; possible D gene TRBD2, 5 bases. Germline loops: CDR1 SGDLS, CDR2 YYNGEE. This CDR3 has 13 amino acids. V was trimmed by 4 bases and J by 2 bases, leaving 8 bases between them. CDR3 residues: CASSSGLTDTQYF. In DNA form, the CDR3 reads TGTGCCAGCAGCTCCGGACTCACAGATACGCAGTATTTT.

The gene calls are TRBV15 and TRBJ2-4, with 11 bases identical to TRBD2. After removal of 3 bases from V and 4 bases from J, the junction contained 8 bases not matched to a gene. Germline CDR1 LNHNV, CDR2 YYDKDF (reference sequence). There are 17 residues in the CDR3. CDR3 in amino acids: CATSRGELAGEKNIQYF. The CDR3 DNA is TGTGCCACCAGCAGGGGGGAACTAGCGGGGGAGAAAAACATTCAGTACTTC.

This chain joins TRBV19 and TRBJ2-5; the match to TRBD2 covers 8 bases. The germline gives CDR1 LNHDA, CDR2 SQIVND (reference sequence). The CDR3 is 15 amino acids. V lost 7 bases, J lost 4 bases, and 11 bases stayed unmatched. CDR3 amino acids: CASTPTGREVETQYF. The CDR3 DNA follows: TGTGCCAGTACCCCGACTGGGCGGGAGGTAGAGACCCAGTACTTC.

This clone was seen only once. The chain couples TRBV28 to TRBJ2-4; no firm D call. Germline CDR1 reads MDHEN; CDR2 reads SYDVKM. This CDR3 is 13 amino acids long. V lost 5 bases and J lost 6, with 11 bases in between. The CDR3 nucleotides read TGTGCCAGCAGTCCCTCCGGTGGAAACATTCAGTACTTC. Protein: CASSPSGGNIQYF.

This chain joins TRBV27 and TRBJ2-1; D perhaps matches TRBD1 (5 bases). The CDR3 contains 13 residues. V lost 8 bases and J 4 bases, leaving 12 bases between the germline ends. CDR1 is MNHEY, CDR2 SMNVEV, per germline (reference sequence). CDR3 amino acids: CASSRQGYNEQFF. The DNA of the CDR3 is TGTGCCAGCTCGAGGCAGGGATACAATGAGCAGTTCTTC.

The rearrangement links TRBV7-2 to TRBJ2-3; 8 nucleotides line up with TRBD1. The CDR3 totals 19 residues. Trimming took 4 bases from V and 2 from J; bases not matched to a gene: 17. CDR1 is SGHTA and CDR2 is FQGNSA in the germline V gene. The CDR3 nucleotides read TGTGCCAGCAGCTCGGACAGGGATGCGGCCTTTATTAACACAGATACGCAGTATTTT. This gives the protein CASSSDRDAAFINTDTQYF.

CDR3 protein: CASSQDEWTSGGQETQYF. The CDR3 DNA sequence: TGCGCCAGCAGCCAAGATGAATGGACTAGCGGGGGACAAGAGACCCAGTACTTC. The V gene is TRBV4-3, the J gene TRBJ2-5; TRBD2 matches 13 bases. V lost 0 bases and J lost 2; bases outside the gene matches: 6. From germline, CDR1 is LGHNA and CDR2 YSLEER. The length of the CDR3 is 18 residues.

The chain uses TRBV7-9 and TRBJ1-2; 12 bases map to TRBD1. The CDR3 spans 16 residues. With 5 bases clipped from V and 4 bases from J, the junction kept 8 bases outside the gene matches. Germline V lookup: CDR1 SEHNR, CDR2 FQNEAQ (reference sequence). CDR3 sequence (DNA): TGTGCCAGCAGCCGCCCCGGGACAGGGGGCCTCTATGGCTACACCTTC. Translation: CASSRPGTGGLYGYTF.

CDR3 nucleotides: TGTGCCAGCAGTCTCGGACTGCCCTCCTACGAGCAGTACTTC. Its translation is CASSLGLPSYEQYF. This sequence joins TRBV28 and TRBJ2-5, with TRBD2 as a possible D gene (5 bases). The DNA end favors TRBJ2-7, so the J call may be wrong. Germline CDR1 and CDR2: MDHEN and SYDVKM. CDR3 size: 14 residues.